One and the same sample provided the 9 T cell receptor beta chains below, sequenced in a study. MiXCR, run by TCRdb on the 5' RACE reads, gives a single entry per CDR3 protein. Among about 42,000 distinct CDR3 sequences, around 20% were seen once, and the ten largest hold approximately 4%. Treg sorting used a CD4+CD25+CD127-/low gate. Sequences were obtained from Tregs sorted from blood. The receptor set was obtained from a female donor with breast cancer.

The chain has TRBV7-9 and TRBJ2-7, with D maybe TRBD1 (6 bases). The CDR3 spans 17 residues. Deletions cut 5 bases from V and 7 bases from J, with 27 bases between. Germline V gene data show CDR1 as SEHNR and CDR2 as FQNEAQ (reference sequence). The CDR3 sequence: CASSPHFGTSKGEEQYF. The CDR3 DNA reads TGTGCCAGCAGCCCGCACTTTGGGACATCGAAGGGGGAGGAGCAGTACTTC.

This clonotype was observed a handful of times. This rearrangement joins TRBV24-1 to TRBJ2-2; a weak D match, TRBD2 (6 bases). CDR3 size: 16 residues. The germline CDR1 and CDR2 sequences are KGHDR and SFDVKD. V was pared by 0 bases and J by 3 bases, with 10 bases between. The CDR3 spells CATSDLASAYTGELFF. The CDR3 bases are TGTGCCACCAGTGATTTGGCTAGCGCCTACACCGGGGAGCTGTTTTTT.

Of note for this clonotype: A read error may account for a junction end that differs from germline. The J gene is TRBJ2-1, the V gene TRBV9; D is perhaps TRBD2 (6 bases). Germline V gives CDR1 SGDLS, CDR2 YYNGEE. The CDR3 is 15 amino acids. The CDR3 nucleotides read TGTGACAGCAGCGTAGGCCAGGGAGGCTACAATGAGCAGTTCTTC. This gives the protein CDSSVGQGGYNEQFF.

This clonotype was seen a handful of times. V usage is TRBV28 and J usage is TRBJ1-1; 7 bases match TRBD1. The CDR3 has 16 residues. CDR1 MDHEN and CDR2 SYDVKM come from the germline V gene. Unmatched junction bases numbered 12, after V lost 4 bases and J lost 4 bases. CDR3 sequence reads: CASSSRGPGGPTEAFF. The CDR3, as DNA: TGTGCCAGCAGTTCAAGAGGACCAGGGGGTCCCACTGAAGCTTTCTTT.

The chain has TRBV7-2 and TRBJ2-1, with D possibly being TRBD2 (5 bases). The CDR3 runs 15 residues. The germline V and J ends were trimmed by 2 bases and 6 bases, with 14 bases remaining between them. The germline gives CDR1 SGHTA, CDR2 FQGNSA. The CDR3 sequence is CASSLYGKRLNEQFF. In nucleotides, the CDR3 is TGTGCCAGCAGCTTATACGGGAAGAGGCTCAATGAGCAGTTCTTC.

On this clonotype: Possible read error: a much larger clone is one base away. The V and J genes are TRBV12-3 or TRBV12-4 and TRBJ2-1; D is undetermined. This CDR3 region has 12 residues. V lost 8 bases to trimming and J lost 1 base, with 6 bases between them. The CDR3: CASVRSYNEQFF. The CDR3 nucleotides are TGTGCCAGCGTAAGATCCTACAATGAGCAGTTCTTC.

Concerning this clonotype itself: A much larger clone differs from this one at a single base, so this may be a read error. The rearrangement uses TRBV15 and TRBJ2-1; 10 positions agree with TRBD1. Germline V gene data show CDR1 as LNHNV and CDR2 as YYDKDF (reference sequence). V lost 2 bases, J lost 5 bases, and 6 bases stayed unmatched. The CDR3 spans 16 residues. CDR3 in DNA: TGTGCCACCAGCAGAACGAGGGGACAGGGGAACAATGAGCAGTTCTTC. Protein: CATSRTRGQGNNEQFF. Full variable domain (outside the CDR3, taken from reference TRBV15 and TRBJ2-1): DAMVIQNPRYQVTQFGKPVTLSCSQTLNHNVMYWYQQKSSQAPKLLFHYYDKDFNNEADTPDNFQSRRPNTSFCFLDIRSPGLGDTAMYLCATSRTRGQGNNEQFFGPGTRLTVL.

The V call is TRBV27, the J call TRBJ2-1; TRBD1 agrees at 10 bases. V trimming: 1 base; J trimming: 4 bases; junction bases outside the gene matches: 7. From germline, CDR1 is MNHEY and CDR2 SMNVEV (reference sequence). The CDR3 is 17 residues long. DNA of the CDR3: TGTGCCAGCAGTTTATGGGAACCGGGACAGGGGTACAATGAGCAGTTCTTC. This translates into CASSLWEPGQGYNEQFF.

The chain links TRBV7-9 to TRBJ2-5, with D possibly being TRBD1 or TRBD2 (5 bases each). In germline, CDR1 is SEHNR, CDR2 FQNEAQ (reference sequence). This CDR3 contains 12 residues. V was clipped by 5 bases and J by 5 bases, with 9 bases between them. The CDR3 nucleotides read TGTGCCAGCAGCCCTTGGGGGGAGACCCAGTACTTC. This gives the protein CASSPWGETQYF.